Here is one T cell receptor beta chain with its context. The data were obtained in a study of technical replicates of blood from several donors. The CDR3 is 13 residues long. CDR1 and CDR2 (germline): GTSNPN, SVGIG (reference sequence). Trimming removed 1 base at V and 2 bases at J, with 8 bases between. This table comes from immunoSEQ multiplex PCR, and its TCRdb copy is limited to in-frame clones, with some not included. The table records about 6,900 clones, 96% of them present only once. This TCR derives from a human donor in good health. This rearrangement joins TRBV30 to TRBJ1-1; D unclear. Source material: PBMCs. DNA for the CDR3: TGTGCCTGGAGTGGTCAGGCCAACACTGAAGCTTTCTTT. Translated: CAWSGQANTEAFF.